Below are 28 T cell receptor beta chains sequenced from a single sample in a study of cytomegalovirus exposure and HLA in healthy donors. Primers included in the PCR were 60 Vbeta and 13 Jbeta primers. Generated by immunoSEQ multiplex PCR, the TCRdb table keeps only in-frame clones and is missing some. The table includes over 80,000 clones, roughly 74% detected once. Material: PBMCs. Source of these receptors: a female donor in good health and CMV-seropositive.

The chain couples TRBV5-4 to TRBJ1-2; TRBD1 matches 9 bases. CDR1 and CDR2 (germline): SGHNT, YYREEE (reference sequence). This CDR3 is 13 amino acids long. V lost 6 bases and J lost 7; bases outside the gene matches: 7. CDR3 protein: CASTYRGLGGYTF. The CDR3, as DNA: TGTGCCAGCACTTACAGGGGGCTTGGTGGCTACACCTTC.

The rearrangement links TRBV28 to TRBJ2-2; maybe TRBD2 (5 bases). V shed 6 bases and J shed 6 bases, with 8 bases lying between them. Germline values: CDR1 MDHEN, CDR2 SYDVKM. This CDR3 spans 12 amino acids. CDR3 protein: CASRALAGELFF. The CDR3 nucleotides are TGTGCCAGCAGAGCACTAGCCGGGGAGCTGTTTTTT.

V usage is TRBV6-5 and J usage is TRBJ2-3; 8 bases are shared with TRBD2. Germline V gene lookup returns CDR1 MNHEY and CDR2 SVGAGI. The V gene end was trimmed by 8 bases and the J gene end by 6 bases; junction bases not matched to a gene: 13. CDR3 size: 15 residues. For the CDR3, the DNA is TGTGCCAGCCGGGGGGGGCAGCCCAATACGGATACGCAGTATTTT. It is translated as CASRGGQPNTDTQYF.

The chain uses TRBV5-6 and TRBJ1-6; 10 bases fit TRBD1. V dropped 3 bases and J dropped 5; count of bases not matched to a gene: 5. This CDR3 region has 16 residues. Per the germline V gene, CDR1 is SGHDT and CDR2 is YYEEEE. CDR3 region: CASSSPGQGNNSPLHF. CDR3 nucleotide sequence: TGTGCCAGCAGCTCACCGGGACAGGGGAATAATTCACCCCTCCACTTT.

The chain links TRBV28 to TRBJ1-1; D is uncertain. The CDR3 loop spans 13 amino acids. Germline loops: CDR1 MDHEN, CDR2 SYDVKM. Between the trimmed V and J ends, which lost 6 bases and 5 bases, there was a span of 13 bases. Here the CDR3 DNA reads TGTGCCAGCAGCCGGGTACGGGAAACTGAAGCTTTCTTT. Its translation: CASSRVRETEAFF.

The chain uses TRBV30 and TRBJ1-6, with D hard to call. The CDR3 totals 15 residues. CDR1 GTSNPN and CDR2 SVGIG come from the germline V gene (reference sequence). Trimming removed 0 bases from V and 10 bases from J, with 16 bases in between. Here the CDR3 DNA reads TGTGCCTGGAGTGTATGGGCCCAACCCACCTCACCCCTCCACTTT. Amino acids: CAWSVWAQPTSPLHF.

This chain joins TRBV4-1 and TRBJ2-7; weak D call: TRBD1 (5 bases). V gave up 0 bases and J gave up 4 bases, with 22 bases separating them. Germline V gives CDR1 MGHRA, CDR2 YSYEKL. This CDR3 has 18 residues. DNA for the CDR3: TGCGCCAGCAGCCAAGATCCCCAGGGCCCAGATTTCGCTTACGAGCAGTACTTC. Translating gives CASSQDPQGPDFAYEQYF.

This chain links TRBV14 with TRBJ2-1; the D gene is possibly TRBD2 (6 bases). In germline, CDR1 is SGHDN, CDR2 FVKESK. This CDR3 spans 16 amino acids. The V gene lost 6 bases and the J gene lost 0 bases, with 15 bases spanning the gap. CDR3: CASSRFRESSYNEQFF. The CDR3 DNA is TGTGCCAGCAGTCGTTTTCGGGAGAGCTCCTACAATGAGCAGTTCTTC.

The chain recombines TRBV4-1 with TRBJ2-3; tentatively, D is TRBD2 (6 bases). The CDR3 length is 15 residues. The germline V gene encodes CDR1 MGHRA and CDR2 YSYEKL. Deletions cut 2 bases from V and 4 bases from J, with 13 bases between. The CDR3 spells CASSQLIGTPDTQYF. The CDR3 nucleotides are TGCGCCAGCAGCCAACTTATCGGGACTCCAGATACGCAGTATTTT.

The genes are TRBV4-1 and TRBJ2-6, with 8 bases aligning to TRBD1. Germline CDR1 reads MGHRA; CDR2 reads YSYEKL. The length of the CDR3 is 18 residues. V lost 3 bases, J lost 0 bases, and 7 bases stayed unmatched. CDR3 DNA sequence: TGCGCCAGCAGCCAGGACAGGGTTGGAATCTCTGGGGCCAACGTCCTGACTTTC. Its protein is CASSQDRVGISGANVLTF.

This clone has more than one count but fewer than ten. The CDR3 coding sequence is TGTGCCATCAGTGTTAGACAAGCTTCGAGATATGGCTACACCTTC. Translation gives CAISVRQASRYGYTF. The V gene is TRBV10-3, the J gene TRBJ1-2; unclear D gene. This CDR3 is 15 amino acids long. The V end was cut by 4 bases, the J end by 5 bases, with 17 bases between. Germline assignment: CDR1 ENHRY and CDR2 SYGVKD.

The chain couples TRBV29-1 to TRBJ2-7; 11 bases are a match to TRBD1. CDR1 is SQVTM, CDR2 ANQGSEA, per germline. V dropped 3 bases and J dropped 8; count of bases not matched to a gene: 6. This CDR3 spans 13 amino acids. The CDR3 DNA reads TGCAGCGTTGACCGGGACAGGGGGGCCAAGCAGTACTTC. Amino acid sequence: CSVDRDRGAKQYF.

The rearrangement joins TRBV5-1 to TRBJ2-7, with 11 bases aligning to TRBD2. J lost 9 bases, V lost 5 bases, and 10 bases had no gene match. The CDR3 is made up of 14 amino acids. Germline CDR1 and CDR2: SGHRS and YFSETQ. The CDR3 DNA follows: TGCGCCAGCAGGCCTAGCGGGGGGTCCTCTTTGCAGTACTTC. Its protein is CASRPSGGSSLQYF. The full variable domain, its missing parts supplied by reference TRBV5-1 and TRBJ2-7, is KAGVTQTPRYLIKTRGQQVTLSCSPISGHRSVSWYQQTPGQGLQFLFEYFSETQRNKGNFPGRFSGRQFSNSRSEMNVSTLELGDSALYLCASRPSGGSSLQYFGPGTRLTVT.

V usage is TRBV30 and J usage is TRBJ2-5; D may be TRBD1 (5 bases). Germline-derived CDR1 and CDR2 are GTSNPN and SVGIG (reference sequence). This CDR3 is built from 13 residues. V was trimmed by 1 base and J by 4 bases, leaving 10 bases between them. The chain's CDR3 is CAWSGMQGETQYF. The CDR3 nucleotides are TGTGCCTGGAGTGGGATGCAGGGAGAGACCCAGTACTTC. The complete variable domain, with remaining parts taken from reference TRBV30 and TRBJ2-5, reads SQTIHQWPATLVQPVGSPLSLECTVEGTSNPNLYWYRQAAGRGLQLLFYSVGIGQISSEVPQNLSASRPQDRQFILSSKKLLLSDSGFYLCAWSGMQGETQYFGPGTRLLVL.

This rearrangement joins TRBV5-1 to TRBJ2-1; 9 nucleotides agree with TRBD2. CDR3 length: 19 amino acids. CDR1 and CDR2 from the germline V gene are SGHRS and YFSETQ. Trimming took 2 bases from V and 5 from J; bases not matched to a gene: 17. The CDR3 sequence is CASSLPWREGSLRDNEQFF. CDR3 nucleotides: TGCGCCAGCAGCTTACCCTGGCGGGAGGGTTCCCTTCGGGACAATGAGCAGTTCTTC.

In DNA, the CDR3 is TGTGCCAGCAGCTTGTGGACTAGCGGGAACAATGAGCAGTTCTTC. Translating it yields CASSLWTSGNNEQFF. This chain joins TRBV5-6 and TRBJ2-1, with 12 positions matching TRBD2. The CDR3 is made up of 15 amino acids. J gave up 5 bases and V 1 base, and 1 base lay outside the gene matches. Germline V gene lookup returns CDR1 SGHDT and CDR2 YYEEEE.

This clone was recorded a few times. The chain links TRBV30 to TRBJ2-2; D possibly corresponds to TRBD1 (6 bases). The CDR3 sequence is 14 residues long. Germline CDR1 reads GTSNPN; CDR2 reads SVGIG (reference sequence). V gave up 2 bases and J gave up 6 bases, with 13 bases separating them. CDR3 protein: CAWSTGQWAGELFF. The CDR3 DNA sequence: TGTGCCTGGAGTACCGGACAGTGGGCCGGGGAGCTGTTTTTT.

The chain carries TRBV19 and TRBJ1-5, with 7 bases lining up with TRBD1. The germline gives CDR1 LNHDA, CDR2 SQIVND (reference sequence). This CDR3 comprises 19 residues. The trim removed 1 base at V and 4 bases at J, leaving 16 bases unmatched. The CDR3 DNA reads as TGTGCCAGTAGTATAGGACAGGGTCCCCTCTATATGACAAATCAGCCCCAGCATTTT. Its protein product is CASSIGQGPLYMTNQPQHF. Full variable domain (outside the CDR3, taken from reference TRBV19 and TRBJ1-5): DGGITQSPKYLFRKEGQNVTLSCEQNLNHDAMYWYRQDPGQGLRLIYYSQIVNDFQKGDIAEGYSVSREKKESFPLTVTSAQKNPTAFYLCASSIGQGPLYMTNQPQHFGDGTRLSIL.

The chain links TRBV10-3 to TRBJ2-7, with D uncertain. The CDR3 totals 12 residues. Per the germline V gene, CDR1 is ENHRY and CDR2 is SYGVKD. The V gene lost 8 bases and the J gene lost 2 bases, with 10 bases spanning the gap. The CDR3 nucleotides are TGTGCCATCGGGCCGGCAACCTACGAGCAGTACTTC. Its translation is CAIGPATYEQYF.

This rearrangement joins TRBV20-1 to TRBJ1-2; D is ambiguous. The CDR3 spans 11 residues. Germline CDR1 is DFQATT and CDR2 is SNEGSKA (reference sequence). The V and J ends lost 2 bases and 6 bases respectively, with 7 bases between them. The CDR3 region has the DNA TGCAGTGCTAGACAATTCAATGGCTACACCTTC. Amino acids: CSARQFNGYTF.

The chain is built from TRBV10-3 and TRBJ1-1; D ambiguous. The V end was cut by 8 bases, the J end by 5 bases, with 21 bases between. In germline, CDR1 is ENHRY, CDR2 SYGVKD. The CDR3 is 15 residues long. CDR3 sequence reads: CAIRYETPGGTEAFF. The CDR3 DNA reads TGTGCCATCCGATATGAGACTCCCGGAGGGACTGAAGCTTTCTTT.

A remark on this clone: The sample holds other DNA sequences that translate to the same CDR3. The J gene is TRBJ1-5, the V gene TRBV5-1, with 9 positions matching TRBD1. There are 14 residues in the CDR3. The trim removed 2 bases at V and 4 bases at J, leaving 1 base unmatched. The germline CDR1 and CDR2 sequences are SGHRS and YFSETQ. The chain's CDR3 is CASSLGTGNQPQHF. CDR3 nucleotides: TGCGCCAGCAGCTTAGGGACAGGGAATCAGCCCCAGCATTTT.

The chain has TRBV2 and TRBJ2-7; 12 bases match TRBD1. CDR3 length: 13 residues. Per the germline V gene, CDR1 is SNHLY and CDR2 is FYNNEI. Germline trimming cut 9 bases from V and 6 bases from J; bases unmatched to any gene: 6. The CDR3 nucleotides are TGTGCCAGTAACCCGGGACAGGGGGCCGAGCAGTACTTC. It translates to CASNPGQGAEQYF.

The V and J genes are TRBV19 and TRBJ1-1, with D uncertain. The germline V gene encodes CDR1 LNHDA and CDR2 SQIVND (reference sequence). CDR3 size: 14 residues. Trimming left V 3 bases short and J 10 bases short, with 18 bases between. Here the CDR3 DNA reads TGTGCCAGTAGTATCCCGTCGGACTGGTCGGGAGCTTTCTTT. The encoded protein is CASSIPSDWSGAFF.

The chain joins TRBV7-2 to TRBJ1-6; possible D gene TRBD1, 6 bases. Trimming stripped 6 bases from V and 8 bases from J, with 17 bases between. This CDR3 region has 15 residues. Germline loops: CDR1 SGHTA, CDR2 FQGNSA. CDR3 sequence (DNA): TGTGCCAGCAGGCTCATTCGGGCAGGGGATTCACCCCTCCACTTT. Residues: CASRLIRAGDSPLHF.

The gene calls are TRBV7-8 and TRBJ1-2, with TRBD1 matching 8 bases. Unmatched junction bases numbered 9, after V lost 5 bases and J lost 4 bases. CDR3 length: 15 amino acids. Germline V lookup: CDR1 SGHVS, CDR2 FQNEAQ. The CDR3 spells CASSPEDRVGYGYTF. The DNA for the CDR3 is TGTGCCAGCAGCCCCGAGGACAGGGTGGGCTATGGCTACACCTTC.

The V and J genes are TRBV6-5 and TRBJ2-6; D possibly corresponds to TRBD1 (6 bases). Germline V lookup: CDR1 MNHEY, CDR2 SVGAGI. The CDR3 consists of 16 residues. The germline V and J ends were trimmed by 0 bases and 0 bases, with 6 bases remaining between them. The CDR3 loop is CASSYSTGSGANVLTF. CDR3 coding DNA: TGTGCCAGCAGTTACTCGACAGGCTCTGGGGCCAACGTCCTGACTTTC.

Only a few counts were recorded for this clone. The V gene is TRBV29-1, the J gene TRBJ1-2; D call uncertain. In germline, CDR1 is SQVTM, CDR2 ANQGSEA. The CDR3 consists of 10 residues. V dropped 4 bases and J dropped 9 bases, with 9 bases sitting between them. The CDR3 is CSVGGSRYTF. The CDR3 DNA is TGCAGCGTTGGCGGGAGTCGCTACACCTTC.